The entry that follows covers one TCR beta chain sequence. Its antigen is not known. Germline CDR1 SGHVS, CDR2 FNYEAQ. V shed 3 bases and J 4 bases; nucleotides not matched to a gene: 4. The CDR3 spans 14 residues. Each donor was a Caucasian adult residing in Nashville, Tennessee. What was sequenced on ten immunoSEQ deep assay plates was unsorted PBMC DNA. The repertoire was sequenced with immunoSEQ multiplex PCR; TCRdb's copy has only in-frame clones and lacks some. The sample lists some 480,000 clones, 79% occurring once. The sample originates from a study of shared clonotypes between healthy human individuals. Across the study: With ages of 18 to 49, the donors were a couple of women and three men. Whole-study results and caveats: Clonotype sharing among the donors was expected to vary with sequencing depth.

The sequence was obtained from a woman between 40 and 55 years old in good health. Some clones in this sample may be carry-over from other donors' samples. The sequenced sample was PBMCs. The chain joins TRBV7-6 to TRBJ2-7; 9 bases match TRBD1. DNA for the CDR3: TGTGCCAGCAGCTTCACAGGGGGCGGGTACGAGCAGTACTTC. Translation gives CASSFTGGGYEQYF.